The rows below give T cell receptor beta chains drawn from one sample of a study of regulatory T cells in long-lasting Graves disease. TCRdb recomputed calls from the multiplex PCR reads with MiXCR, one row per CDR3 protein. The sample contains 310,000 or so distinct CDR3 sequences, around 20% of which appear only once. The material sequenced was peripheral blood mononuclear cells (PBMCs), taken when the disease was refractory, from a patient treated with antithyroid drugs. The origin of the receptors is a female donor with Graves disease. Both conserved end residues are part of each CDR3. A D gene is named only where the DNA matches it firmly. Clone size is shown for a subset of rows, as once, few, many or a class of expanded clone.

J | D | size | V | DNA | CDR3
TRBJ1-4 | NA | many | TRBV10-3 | TGTGCCATCAGTGACTACGGGGGCTTCAATGAAAAACTGTTTTTT | CAISDYGGFNEKLFF
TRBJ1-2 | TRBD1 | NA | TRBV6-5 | TGTGCCAGCAGTTACCCGACAGGGGTCCCTCGGGGCTATGGCTACACCTTC | CASSYPTGVPRGYGYTF
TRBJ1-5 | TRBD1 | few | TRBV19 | TGTGCCAGTAGTATAACCGGGACAGGGGGAATGCAGCCCCAGCATTTT | CASSITGTGGMQPQHF
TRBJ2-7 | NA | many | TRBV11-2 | TGTGCCAGCAGCTTAGAACGTATAGGGGGACTGACCTACGAGCAGTACTTC | CASSLERIGGLTYEQYF
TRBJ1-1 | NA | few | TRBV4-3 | TGCGCCAGCAGCCAAGATCGCGGGGGATACACTGAAGCTTTCTTT | CASSQDRGGYTEAFF
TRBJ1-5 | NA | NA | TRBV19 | TGTGCCAGTAGTATGTCTTCCGGGGACAATCAGCCCCAGCATTTT | CASSMSSGDNQPQHF
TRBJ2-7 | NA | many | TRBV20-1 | TGCAGTGCTACACGCGCTAGCGACGAGCAGTACTTC | CSATRASDEQYF
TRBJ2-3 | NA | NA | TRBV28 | TGTGCCAGCAGCCAGTGGTCAGGGTACACAGATACGCAGTATTTT | CASSQWSGYTDTQYF
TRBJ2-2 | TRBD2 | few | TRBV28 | TGTGCCAGCAGCCCGCCGGGACTAGCGGGGACCGGGGAGCTGTTTTTT | CASSPPGLAGTGELFF
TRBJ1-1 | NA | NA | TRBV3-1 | TGTGCCAGCAGCCAAGTGTGGCAGGGGCGTATCTCACCTGAAGCTTTCTTT | CASSQVWQGRISPEAFF
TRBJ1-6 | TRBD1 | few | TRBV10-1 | TGCGCCAGCAGGTCAATTCCGGGACAGGGAGTTTCACCCCTCCACTTT | CASRSIPGQGVSPLHF
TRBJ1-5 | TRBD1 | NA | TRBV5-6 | TGTGCCAGCAGCATACTCCGGGACAGGGGTCAGCCCCAGCATTTT | CASSILRDRGQPQHF
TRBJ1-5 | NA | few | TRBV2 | TGTGCCAGCAGTGAGGGGAACAGCGTCAATCAGCCCCAGCATTTT | CASSEGNSVNQPQHF
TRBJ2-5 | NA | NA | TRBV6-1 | TGTGCCATCAGTGATCGGGGGGCTCTTGAGACCCAGTACTTC | CAISDRGALETQYF
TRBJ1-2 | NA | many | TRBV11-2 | TGTGCCAGCAGCTTAGACAGGGGATTGGGCTATGGCTACACCTTC | CASSLDRGLGYGYTF
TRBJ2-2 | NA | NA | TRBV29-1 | TGCAGCGTTTACGGCCAAAACACCGGGGAGCTGTTTTTT | CSVYGQNTGELFF
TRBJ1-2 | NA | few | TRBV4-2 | TGTGCCAGCAGCCAGCCGGACCGAACCCCCAATGGCTACACCTTC | CASSQPDRTPNGYTF
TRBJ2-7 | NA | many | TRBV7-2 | TGTGCCAGCAGCTTAACGAGAACCACCCTGTACTTC | CASSLTRTTLYF
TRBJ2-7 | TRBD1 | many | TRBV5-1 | TGCGCCAGCAGCCCTGGGACAGGGGCGGACGAGCAGTACTTC | CASSPGTGADEQYF
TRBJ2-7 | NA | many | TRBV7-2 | TGTGCCAGCAGCCCACGGGGTGCCGAGCAGTACTTC | CASSPRGAEQYF
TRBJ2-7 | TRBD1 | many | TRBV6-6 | TGTGCCAGCAGTTACTCGATGGGTAGGGACAGGCACTCCTACGAGCAGTACTTC | CASSYSMGRDRHSYEQYF
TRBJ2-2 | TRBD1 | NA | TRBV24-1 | TGTGCCACCAGTGATGACAGGGTCAGGATCGCCGGGGAGCTGTTTTTT | CATSDDRVRIAGELFF
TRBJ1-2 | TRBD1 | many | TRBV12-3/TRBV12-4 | TGTGCCAGCACCCCAGGGACAGGGGGTGGCTACACCTTC | CASTPGTGGGYTF
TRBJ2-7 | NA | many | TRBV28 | TGTGCCAGCAGCTTATCCGGCCGATCCTACGAGCAGTACTTC | CASSLSGRSYEQYF
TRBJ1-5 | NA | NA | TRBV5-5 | TGTGCCAGCAGCTTTTCAGGGGTAACCACTCAGCCCCAGCATTTT | CASSFSGVTTQPQHF
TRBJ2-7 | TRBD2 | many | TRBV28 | TGTGCCAGCAGGGGACTAGCCTACGAGCAGTACTTC | CASRGLAYEQYF
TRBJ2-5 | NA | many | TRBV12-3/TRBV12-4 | TGTGCCAGCAGTCGATGGGAGCGAGAGACCCAGTACTTC | CASSRWERETQYF
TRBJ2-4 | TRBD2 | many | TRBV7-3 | TGTGCCAGCAGTGGTCAGCGGGGGGGCCCCTTCGCCAAAAACATTCAGTACTTC | CASSGQRGGPFAKNIQYF
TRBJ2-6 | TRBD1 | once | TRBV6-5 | TGTGCCATCAGTTACGGACAGGGGGGCTCTGGGGCCAACGTCCTGACTTTC | CAISYGQGGSGANVLTF
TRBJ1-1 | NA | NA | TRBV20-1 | TGCAGTGCTAGAGATTCCGCCGGCAGGGACATGAACACTGAAGCTTTCTTT | CSARDSAGRDMNTEAFF
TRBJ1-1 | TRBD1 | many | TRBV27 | TGTGCCAGCATCGGGGCAGGGGGGAGTTCTGAAGCTTTCTTT | CASIGAGGSSEAFF
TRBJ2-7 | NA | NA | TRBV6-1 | TGTGCCAGCATAAGGGGGTCTGGAGGAGAGCAGTACTTC | CASIRGSGGEQYF
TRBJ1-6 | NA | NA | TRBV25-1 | TGTGCCAGCAGTGAATTAGGACTCCCAGATTCACCCCTCCACTTT | CASSELGLPDSPLHF
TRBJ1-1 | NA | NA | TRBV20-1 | TGCAGTGCTAGCGGTCACCTTGAGGTGAACACTGAAGCTTTCTTT | CSASGHLEVNTEAFF
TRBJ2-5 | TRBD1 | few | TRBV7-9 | TGTGCCAGCAGCTCAAGGACAGGGGTAGAGACCCAGTACTTC | CASSSRTGVETQYF
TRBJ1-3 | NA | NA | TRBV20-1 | TGCAGTGCTAGAGATCGGGGGAACAGCGCGGGAAACACCATATATTTT | CSARDRGNSAGNTIYF
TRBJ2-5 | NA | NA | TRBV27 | TGTGCCAGCGCCAGGGACATTCTGGGGACCCAGTACTTC | CASARDILGTQYF
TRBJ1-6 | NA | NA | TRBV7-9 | TGTGCCAGCAGCTTGAACTGGGCTGAGTCACCCCTCCACTTT | CASSLNWAESPLHF
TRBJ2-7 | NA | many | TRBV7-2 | TGTGCCAGCAGCCCCAGAGACTGGAGCTCCTACGAGCAGTACTTC | CASSPRDWSSYEQYF
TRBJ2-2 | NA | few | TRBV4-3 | TGCGCCAGCAGCCAAGATCTTTACAGTTACACCGGGGAGCTGTTTTTT | CASSQDLYSYTGELFF
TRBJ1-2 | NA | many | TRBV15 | TGTGCCACCAGCATGAAGATTACTAACTATGGCTACACCTTC | CATSMKITNYGYTF
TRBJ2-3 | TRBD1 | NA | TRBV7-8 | TGTGCCAGCAGCTTAGGCCGGAGACAGGGGGTAAGGTCAGATACGCAGTATTTT | CASSLGRRQGVRSDTQYF
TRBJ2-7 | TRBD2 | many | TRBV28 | TGTGCCAGCAGTCCAGGACTAGTAGCCTACGAGCAGTACTTC | CASSPGLVAYEQYF
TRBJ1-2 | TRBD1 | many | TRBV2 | TGTGCCAGCAGTGAAAAACGTAACAGGGGCTATGGCTACACCTTC | CASSEKRNRGYGYTF
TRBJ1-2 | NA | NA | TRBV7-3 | TGTGCCAGCAGCTTAGTACCTTACTATGGCTACACCTTC | CASSLVPYYGYTF
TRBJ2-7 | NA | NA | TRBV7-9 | TGTGCCAGCAGCGTAGGGGACGCCCCTTACGAGCAGTACTTC | CASSVGDAPYEQYF
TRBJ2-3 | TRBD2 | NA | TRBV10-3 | TGTGCCATCAGTGCAGGAGCGGGGCACACAGATACGCAGTATTTT | CAISAGAGHTDTQYF
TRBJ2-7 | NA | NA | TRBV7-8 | TGTGCCAGCAGCTTAGAAGGACCGAACTACGAGCAGTACTTC | CASSLEGPNYEQYF
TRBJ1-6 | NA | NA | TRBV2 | TGTGCCAGCAGTGACGGCTCCGGGACCCCCGGGGGACTTTCCCACCACTTT | CASSDGSGTPGGLSHHF
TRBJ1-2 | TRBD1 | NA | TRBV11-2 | TGTGCCAGCAGCTTCGGACAGGGGGACTATGGCTACACCTTC | CASSFGQGDYGYTF
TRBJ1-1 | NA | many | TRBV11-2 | TGTGCCAGCAGCCTAGGGGGGAAGAACACTGAAGCTTTCTTT | CASSLGGKNTEAFF
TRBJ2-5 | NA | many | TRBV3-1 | TGTGCCAGCAGTCAAAAGACAGTTCAAGAGACCCAGTACTTC | CASSQKTVQETQYF
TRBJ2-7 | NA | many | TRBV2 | TGTGCCAGCAGTACCGGACAGCTTAACCCCCTCTACGAGCAGTACTTC | CASSTGQLNPLYEQYF
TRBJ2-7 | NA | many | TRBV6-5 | TGTGCCAGCAGTTATTCCGCCGGCCTCAGCTACGAGCAGTACTTC | CASSYSAGLSYEQYF
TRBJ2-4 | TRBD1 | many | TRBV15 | TGTGCCACCAGCAGGAGGACAGGGGGCAAAAACATTCAGTACTTC | CATSRRTGGKNIQYF
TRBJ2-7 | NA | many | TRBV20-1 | TGCAGTGCTAGAGACCCTTTACAGCCCTACGAGCAGTACTTC | CSARDPLQPYEQYF
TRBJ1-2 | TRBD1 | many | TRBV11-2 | TGTGCCAGCAGCTTAGGTTACGGGACAGGTGGCTACACCTTC | CASSLGYGTGGYTF
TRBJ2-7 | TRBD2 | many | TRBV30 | TGTGCCTGGAGACGGCGGGAGGCCCCCTACGAGCAGTACTTC | CAWRRREAPYEQYF
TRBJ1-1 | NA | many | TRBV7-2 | TGTGCCAGCAGCCTAGAGAGGATGAACACTGAAGCTTTCTTT | CASSLERMNTEAFF